The 26 T cell receptor beta chains below were found in one sample sequenced in a study of T cell repertoires in cytomegalovirus infection. Each CDR3 protein gets one entry after TCRdb re-called the reads with MiXCR. The repertoire consists of 300,000 to 400,000 distinct CDR3 sequences, with about 27% occurring once and the leading ten covering roughly 20%. The antigens these receptors bind are not known. The sample here was cultured PBMCs, taken from culture after CMV antigen stimulation. These receptors all stem from a human donor in good health (CMV status not recorded). Some clones in this sample may be carry-over from other donors' samples.

The rearrangement uses TRBV5-1 and TRBJ2-7, with D hard to call. Germline V CDR1 and CDR2: SGHRS, YFSETQ. Trimming left V 3 bases short and J 1 base short, with 8 bases between. This CDR3 contains 13 residues. The CDR3 reads CASSSIPSYEQYF. DNA of the CDR3: TGCGCCAGCAGCTCAATTCCGTCCTACGAGCAGTACTTC.

The gene calls are TRBV12-3 or TRBV12-4 and TRBJ2-1; D might be TRBD1 or TRBD2, each matching 5 bases. The CDR3 is made up of 13 amino acids. V lost 8 bases, J lost 9 bases, and 17 bases lay in between. The CDR3 reads CASEGDGGGEQFF. The DNA of the CDR3 is TGTGCCAGCGAAGGGGATGGTGGGGGTGAGCAGTTCTTC.

The gene calls are TRBV2 and TRBJ1-5, with 7 bases lining up with TRBD1. V dropped 7 bases and J dropped 5; count of bases not matched to a gene: 11. Germline CDR1 SNHLY, CDR2 FYNNEI. The CDR3 runs to 15 residues. CDR3 loop: CASNRQGGRDQPQHF. For the CDR3, the DNA is TGTGCCAGCAACCGACAGGGTGGGAGGGATCAGCCCCAGCATTTT.

The chain uses TRBV7-3 and TRBJ2-1; TRBD2 aligns across 10 bases. V dropped 4 bases and J dropped 9; count of bases not matched to a gene: 9. The V gene's germline CDR1 is SGHTA and CDR2 FQGTGA. The CDR3 consists of 15 residues. The CDR3 region is CASSYGLAEGAEQFF. As DNA, the CDR3 is TGTGCCAGCAGCTACGGACTAGCGGAAGGGGCTGAGCAGTTCTTC.

The rearrangement links TRBV6-6 to TRBJ2-7; no clear D. The V gene lost 0 bases and the J gene lost 6 bases, with 9 bases spanning the gap. The CDR3 totals 13 residues. From germline, CDR1 is MNHNY and CDR2 SVGAGI (reference sequence). The CDR3: CASSYSMAAEQYF. CDR3 bases: TGTGCCAGCAGTTACTCGATGGCAGCCGAGCAGTACTTC.

This rearrangement joins TRBV12-3 or TRBV12-4 to TRBJ2-7; D perhaps matches TRBD2 (7 bases). This CDR3 is 13 amino acids long. The ends were cut back, 4 bases at V and 7 bases at J, with 14 bases in the middle. DNA for the CDR3: TGTGCCAGCAGTTACGGCGAGGGGGGGGAGCAGTACTTC. This sequence encodes CASSYGEGGEQYF.

The chain links TRBV4-2 to TRBJ2-3, with D maybe TRBD1 (5 bases). The CDR3 spans 15 residues. The germline V gene encodes CDR1 LGHNA and CDR2 YNFKEQ. Trimming took 0 bases from V and 1 from J, leaving 8 bases between them. The CDR3 spells CASSQEQGGTDTQYF. CDR3 sequence (DNA): TGTGCCAGCAGCCAAGAGCAGGGTGGCACAGATACGCAGTATTTT.

The genes are TRBV6-5 and TRBJ2-1; TRBD1 matches 11 bases. There are 15 residues in the CDR3. The germline gives CDR1 MNHEY, CDR2 SVGAGI. Trimming took 2 bases from V and 4 from J; bases not matched to a gene: 1. The CDR3 spells CASSYGTGGYNEQFF. As DNA, the CDR3 is TGTGCCAGCAGTTACGGGACAGGGGGTTACAATGAGCAGTTCTTC.

This clonotype turned up a few times. CDR3 sequence: CASSLDSGNTEAFF. CDR3 DNA: TGTGCCAGCAGTTTAGATAGCGGAAACACTGAAGCTTTCTTT. This chain connects TRBV12-3 or TRBV12-4 to TRBJ1-1; no firm D call. The CDR3 loop spans 14 amino acids. Trimming cost V 1 base and J 2 bases, with 8 bases left between them.

The V gene is TRBV19, the J gene TRBJ1-2; TRBD1 is a possible D gene (6 bases). Germline V gives CDR1 LNHDA, CDR2 SQIVND (reference sequence). The V end lost 5 bases, the J end lost 1 base, and 11 bases lay between the germline ends. There are 14 residues in the CDR3. The CDR3 region has the DNA TGTGCCAGTAGTGACGGACAGATTAACTATGGCTACACCTTC. This sequence encodes CASSDGQINYGYTF.

This chain links TRBV18 with TRBJ1-1; no clear D. The CDR3 spans 12 residues. Germline CDR1 and CDR2: KGHSH and LQKENI. Trimming shortened V by 3 bases and J by 7 bases, and 9 bases separated the two germline ends. CDR3 bases: TGTGCCAGCTCACCCAGAGAAAATGAAGCTTTCTTT. Amino acid sequence: CASSPRENEAFF.

This chain connects TRBV9 to TRBJ1-3; TRBD1 agrees at 7 bases. The trim removed 0 bases at V and 0 bases at J, leaving 0 bases unmatched. This CDR3 has 15 residues. Per germline, CDR1 SGDLS and CDR2 YYNGEE. In nucleotides, the CDR3 is TGTGCCAGCAGCGTAGGGACAGGCTCTGGAAACACCATATATTTT. This translates into CASSVGTGSGNTIYF.

This clonotype was seen a few times. In DNA form, the CDR3 reads TGCAGTGTTCGTGGACAGGTCGGGATTGAAAAACTGTTTTTT. It encodes CSVRGQVGIEKLFF. The chain is built from TRBV20-1 and TRBJ1-4; 7 bases align to TRBD1. The germline V gene encodes CDR1 DFQATT and CDR2 SNEGSKA (reference sequence). Germline trimming cut 7 bases from V and 7 bases from J; bases unmatched to any gene: 12. There are 14 residues in the CDR3.

This clonotype was found a few times. The chain employs TRBV7-2 and TRBJ2-7; 12 bases fit TRBD2. Losses at the gene ends were 6 bases for V and 4 bases for J; bases not matched to a gene: 4. CDR1 and CDR2 (germline): SGHTA, FQGNSA. This CDR3 spans 14 amino acids. CDR3 bases: TGTGCCAGCAGTGGACTAGCGGGAACTTACGAGCAGTACTTC. Its protein is CASSGLAGTYEQYF.

This chain uses TRBV28 with TRBJ2-7; possible D gene TRBD1, 6 bases. Germline CDR1 is MDHEN and CDR2 is SYDVKM. The V end was cut by 10 bases, the J end by 0 bases, with 10 bases between. The CDR3 covers 12 residues. The CDR3 bases are TGTGCCACCTCAGGGGACTCCTACGAGCAGTACTTC. Amino acid sequence: CATSGDSYEQYF.

The sample holds many counts of this clonotype. The chain is built from TRBV27 and TRBJ2-7; TRBD1 agrees at 8 bases. In germline, CDR1 is MNHEY, CDR2 SMNVEV (reference sequence). The CDR3 runs to 14 residues. V lost 4 bases and J lost 5; bases outside the gene matches: 7. The CDR3 reads CASSSGGDWDEQYF. Written as DNA, the CDR3 is TGTGCCAGCAGTTCAGGGGGCGATTGGGACGAGCAGTACTTC.

The chain employs TRBV27 and TRBJ1-1; D is unresolved. Germline CDR1 reads MNHEY; CDR2 reads SMNVEV (reference sequence). Trimming left V 1 base short and J 2 bases short, with 8 bases between. This CDR3 region has 14 residues. CDR3 region: CASSLWAANTEAFF. The DNA for the CDR3 is TGTGCCAGCAGTTTATGGGCAGCAAACACTGAAGCTTTCTTT.

This clonotype came up a few times. The V gene is TRBV11-2, the J gene TRBJ2-1, with a tentative D call TRBD2 (5 bases). Germline-derived CDR1 and CDR2 are SGHAT and FQNNGV. Trimming removed 0 bases at V and 8 bases at J, with 11 bases between. The length of the CDR3 is 14 residues. The CDR3 here is CASSLDSAAYEQFF. CDR3 nucleotides: TGTGCCAGCAGCTTAGATAGCGCAGCATATGAGCAGTTCTTC. The full variable domain, in which reference TRBV11-2 and TRBJ2-1 provide the parts outside the CDR3, is EAGVAQSPRYKIIEKRQSVAFWCNPISGHATLYWYQQILGQGPKLLIQFQNNGVVDDSQLPKDRFSAERLKGVDSTLKIQPAKLEDSAVYLCASSLDSAAYEQFFGPGTRLTVL.

The V and J genes are TRBV7-3 and TRBJ2-5, with 10 nucleotides matching TRBD2. J lost 5 bases, V lost 5 bases, and 11 bases had no gene match. The CDR3 loop spans 16 amino acids. Germline CDR1 and CDR2: SGHTA and FQGTGA. CDR3 protein: CASSPWLAGVGETQYF. CDR3 in DNA: TGTGCCAGCAGCCCGTGGCTAGCGGGAGTCGGGGAGACCCAGTACTTC. Full variable domain (missing parts from reference TRBV7-3 and TRBJ2-5): GAGVSQTPSNKVTEKGKYVELRCDPISGHTALYWYRQSLGQGPEFLIYFQGTGAADDSGLPNDRFFAVRPEGSVSTLKIQRTERGDSAVYLCASSPWLAGVGETQYFGPGTRLLVL.

This chain joins TRBV19 and TRBJ1-1, with a possible D match to TRBD1 (6 bases). CDR1 and CDR2 (germline): LNHDA, SQIVND (reference sequence). Trimming took off 5 bases at V and 12 bases at J, with 19 bases between the two ends. The CDR3 spans 13 residues. This CDR3 reads CASSPDRSGAPFF. The CDR3 nucleotides are TGTGCCAGTAGTCCCGATCGTTCAGGGGCACCTTTCTTT.

This clonotype was observed a single time. CDR3 in DNA: TGCAGCGTCGGTCTTGGCACTGAAGCTTTCTTT. Protein product: CSVGLGTEAFF. The chain recombines TRBV29-1 with TRBJ1-1; D ambiguous. The CDR3 loop spans 11 amino acids. V was clipped by 6 bases and J by 4 bases, with 9 bases between them. Germline assignment: CDR1 SQVTM and CDR2 ANQGSEA.

This clonotype has a handful of counts. The chain combines TRBV20-1 with TRBJ2-2; 10 nucleotides align to TRBD2. CDR3 size: 15 residues. V was pared by 5 bases and J by 2 bases, with 5 bases of the junction left unmatched. The germline V gene has CDR1 DFQATT and CDR2 SNEGSKA (reference sequence). The CDR3 nucleotides are TGCAGTGCTGAACGGACTAGCGGAAACACCGGGGAGCTGTTTTTT. Its protein product is CSAERTSGNTGELFF.

The V gene is TRBV7-8, the J gene TRBJ1-1; tentatively, D is TRBD1 (6 bases). The CDR3 totals 15 residues. Trimming shortened V by 6 bases and J by 1 base, and 15 bases separated the two germline ends. The germline V gene encodes CDR1 SGHVS and CDR2 FQNEAQ. CDR3 protein: CASSRRGTRNTEAFF. The CDR3 nucleotides are TGTGCCAGCAGTAGGAGGGGGACACGGAACACTGAAGCTTTCTTT.

Worth noting for this clonotype: No conserved phenylalanine or tryptophan is present at the end of the CDR3, so a read error is the likely explanation. The chain links TRBV28 to TRBJ1-1; TRBD1 is a possible D gene (5 bases). The CDR3 runs to 15 residues. Deletions cut 5 bases from V and 5 bases from J, with 18 bases between. Per the germline V gene, CDR1 is MDHEN and CDR2 is SYDVKM. The CDR3 sequence: CASSAPRDRRTEAFS. The CDR3 nucleotides read TGTGCCAGCAGTGCCCCCCGGGACCGGCGGACTGAAGCTTTCTCT.

The chain uses TRBV7-3 and TRBJ2-3; D is uncertain. The CDR3 is made up of 12 amino acids. Trimming stripped 5 bases from V and 11 bases from J, with 14 bases between. CDR1 is SGHTA, CDR2 FQGTGA, per germline. The CDR3 DNA reads TGTGCCAGCAGCCCCGGAACAGCGCTGCAGTATTTT. It translates to CASSPGTALQYF.

In this sample, this clonotype turned up a few times. This chain uses TRBV27 with TRBJ1-1; D unresolved. Germline V gene data show CDR1 as MNHEY and CDR2 as SMNVEV (reference sequence). The CDR3 spans 14 residues. V shed 8 bases and J shed 0 bases, with 13 bases lying between them. CDR3 loop: CASRTGNLNTEAFF. CDR3 DNA sequence: TGTGCCAGCCGAACGGGTAACCTGAACACTGAAGCTTTCTTT.